What follows are 25 T cell receptor beta chains derived from one specimen sequenced in a study of T-cell memory formation after mild COVID-19. One entry per CDR3 protein, called by TCRdb with MiXCR from the 5' RACE reads. The sample carries 400,000 to 550,000 distinct CDR3 sequences, roughly 25% recorded once. Sequencing used PBMCs or a T cell subset sorted from them (not recorded which). These receptors were obtained from an adult woman who had mild COVID-19 (a few samples of this study predate the infection). Cell type and time point are not known.

This clonotype was counted only a few times. The V gene is TRBV29-1, the J gene TRBJ2-1, with no clear D. The V end lost 4 bases, the J end lost 3 bases, and 10 bases lay between the germline ends. Germline CDR1 is SQVTM and CDR2 is ANQGSEA. CDR3 length equals 13 residues. CDR3 in amino acids: CSVGLEYYNEQFF. The DNA of the CDR3 is TGCAGCGTTGGGCTAGAGTACTACAATGAGCAGTTCTTC.

J is TRBJ2-7 and V is TRBV29-1; 14 bases are a match to TRBD2. The CDR3 has 15 residues. Germline V CDR1 and CDR2: SQVTM, ANQGSEA. Trimming at V came to 3 bases and at J to 2 bases, leaving 3 bases not matched to a gene. The CDR3 nucleotides are TGCAGCGTTGAGGGGACTAGCGGGGGACCCTACGAGCAGTACTTC. Translating gives CSVEGTSGGPYEQYF.

This clonotype has a handful of counts. This rearrangement joins TRBV5-4 to TRBJ2-3; D is possibly TRBD2 (6 bases). The V end lost 4 bases, the J end lost 4 bases, and 13 bases lay between the germline ends. The CDR3 is 14 residues long. In germline, CDR1 is SGHNT, CDR2 YYREEE (reference sequence). Here the CDR3 DNA reads TGTGCCAGCAGCCTGTCTAGCGCCGCAGATACGCAGTATTTT. Its translation is CASSLSSAADTQYF.

This clonotype occurred a few times. The V gene is TRBV29-1, the J gene TRBJ1-3, with D perhaps TRBD1 (6 bases). CDR1 and CDR2 (germline): SQVTM, ANQGSEA. The CDR3 consists of 15 residues. V was pared by 4 bases and J by 0 bases, with 13 bases between. CDR3 sequence: CSVGQQGGSGNTIYF. The CDR3 nucleotides read TGCAGCGTTGGGCAACAGGGCGGCTCTGGAAACACCATATATTTT.

This clonotype was observed a few times. The rearrangement links TRBV4-2 to TRBJ2-1; 8 bases fit TRBD2. The V segment lost 0 bases and the J segment 2 bases; nucleotides outside the gene matches: 6. There are 17 residues in the CDR3. Germline V gene sequence: CDR1 LGHNA, CDR2 YNFKEQ. The CDR3 protein is CASSQDEPGRAYNEQFF. DNA of the CDR3: TGTGCCAGCAGCCAAGATGAACCCGGGAGGGCCTACAATGAGCAGTTCTTC.

This clonotype was observed a few times. The V call is TRBV4-3, the J call TRBJ2-1; D possibly corresponds to TRBD2 (6 bases). V was shortened by 0 bases and J by 8 bases, with 11 bases between the two germline ends. Germline CDR1 reads LGHNA; CDR2 reads YSLEER. CDR3 length equals 14 residues. CDR3 protein: CASSQDPGVDEQFF. CDR3 in DNA: TGCGCCAGCAGCCAAGATCCGGGAGTCGATGAGCAGTTCTTC.

The chain links TRBV4-1 to TRBJ1-1; a possible D gene is TRBD1 (5 bases). Trimming took off 3 bases at V and 1 base at J, with 12 bases between the two ends. The length of the CDR3 is 15 residues. CDR1 is MGHRA and CDR2 is YSYEKL in the germline V gene. The CDR3 DNA follows: TGCGCCAGCAGCCACCCGGGGACCCCGAACACTGAAGCTTTCTTT. This codes for CASSHPGTPNTEAFF.

This sequence joins TRBV23-1 and TRBJ2-3, with no clear D. TRBV23-1 belongs to the ORF category, with a function that is uncertain. The CDR3 totals 11 residues. The germline V and J ends were trimmed by 4 bases and 9 bases, with 8 bases remaining between them. The CDR3 reads CASSLPATQYF. Written as DNA, the CDR3 is TGCGCCAGCAGTCTACCGGCAACGCAGTATTTT.

This clonotype has only a few counts. The rearrangement links TRBV12-3 or TRBV12-4 to TRBJ2-1; 9 nucleotides agree with TRBD2. With 6 bases clipped from V and 5 bases from J, the junction kept 5 bases outside the gene matches. CDR3 size: 14 residues. In nucleotides, the CDR3 is TGTGCCAGCAGGGGTAGCGGGAGTAACAATGAGCAGTTCTTC. Translation gives CASRGSGSNNEQFF.

J is TRBJ2-1 and V is TRBV6-2 or TRBV6-3; 7 bases are a match to TRBD2. Trimming cost V 3 bases and J 10 bases; bases outside gene matches: 12. Germline values: CDR1 MNHEY, CDR2 SVGEGT. This CDR3 has 15 amino acids. The CDR3 nucleotides read TGTGCCAGCAGTTATGCGGGAGTAATCTCTTCGGAGCAGTTCTTC. This translates into CASSYAGVISSEQFF.

This clonotype was counted between two and nine times. This chain links TRBV2 with TRBJ2-3, with D possibly called TRBD1 or TRBD2 (5 bases each). The ends were cut back, 6 bases at V and 6 bases at J, with 13 bases in the middle. CDR1 SNHLY and CDR2 FYNNEI come from the germline V gene. The CDR3 covers 13 residues. The CDR3 reads CASRGDGADTQYF. As DNA, the CDR3 is TGTGCCAGCAGGGGGGACGGCGCGGATACGCAGTATTTT. The full variable domain, completed using reference TRBV2 and TRBJ2-3, is EPEVTQTPSHQVTQMGQEVILRCVPISNHLYFYWYRQILGQKVEFLVSFYNNEISEKSEIFDDQFSVERPDGSNFTLKIRSTKLEDSAMYFCASRGDGADTQYFGPGTRLTVL.

The V call is TRBV9, the J call TRBJ2-1, with D maybe TRBD1 (6 bases). The CDR3 spans 15 residues. The germline V gene has CDR1 SGDLS and CDR2 YYNGEE. The V gene lost 0 bases and the J gene lost 3 bases, with 10 bases spanning the gap. The CDR3 sequence: CASSVDQGGYNEQFF. CDR3 DNA sequence: TGTGCCAGCAGCGTAGACCAAGGGGGCTACAATGAGCAGTTCTTC.

The J gene is TRBJ1-6, the V gene TRBV20-1, with D unclear. Per the germline V gene, CDR1 is DFQATT and CDR2 is SNEGSKA (reference sequence). CDR3 size: 16 residues. Trimming took off 0 bases at V and 6 bases at J, with 15 bases between the two ends. The CDR3 region is CSARDPTAAPNSPLHF. The DNA for the CDR3 is TGCAGTGCTAGAGATCCTACAGCTGCACCTAATTCACCCCTCCACTTT.

This rearrangement joins TRBV25-1 to TRBJ1-2; tentatively, D is TRBD1 (6 bases). The germline CDR1 and CDR2 sequences are MGHDK and SYGVNS. The V end was cut by 4 bases, the J end by 7 bases, with 16 bases between. The CDR3 is made up of 14 amino acids. The CDR3 DNA follows: TGTGCCAGCAGTGTATCAGGGGTCGCAAGTGGCTACACCTTC. Protein product: CASSVSGVASGYTF.

This clonotype appeared many times. The chain recombines TRBV12-3 or TRBV12-4 with TRBJ2-1, with D maybe TRBD2 (5 bases). Trimming stripped 5 bases from V and 4 bases from J, with 18 bases between. The CDR3 loop spans 16 amino acids. The CDR3 sequence: CASSPPGSRGYNEQFF. The CDR3 region has the DNA TGTGCCAGCAGTCCTCCGGGGTCCCGGGGATACAATGAGCAGTTCTTC.

The V call is TRBV7-8, the J call TRBJ1-1; D ambiguous. CDR1 SGHVS and CDR2 FQNEAQ come from the germline V gene. CDR3 length equals 13 residues. V was cut by 5 bases and J by 0 bases, with 7 bases left in between. In DNA form, the CDR3 reads TGTGCCAGCAGCCGCCTCATGAACACTGAAGCTTTCTTT. Its protein product is CASSRLMNTEAFF.

This clonotype was seen a few times. The rearrangement uses TRBV4-2 and TRBJ2-2; 11 bases match TRBD1. The germline gives CDR1 LGHNA, CDR2 YNFKEQ. This CDR3 region has 16 residues. After removal of 6 bases from V and 5 bases from J, the junction contained 8 bases not matched to a gene. The CDR3 spells CASSSGTGGRTGELFF. The CDR3 DNA reads as TGTGCCAGCAGTTCCGGGACAGGGGGACGAACCGGGGAGCTGTTTTTT.

V usage is TRBV7-3 and J usage is TRBJ2-1; 8 nucleotides agree with TRBD2. Germline CDR1 is SGHTA and CDR2 is FQGTGA. V lost 5 bases and J lost 14; bases outside the gene matches: 11. This CDR3 is 13 amino acids long. The DNA of the CDR3 is TGTGCCAGCAGCACGCACTTCAGCGGGAGTAAGTTCTTC. Translation gives CASSTHFSGSKFF.

This clonotype was counted between two and nine times. The rearrangement uses TRBV4-2 and TRBJ2-7, with no clear D. V was cut by 4 bases and J by 0 bases, with 13 bases left in between. The CDR3 sequence is 15 residues long. CDR1 and CDR2 from the germline V gene are LGHNA and YNFKEQ. In DNA, the CDR3 is TGTGCCAGCAGCCCGACTGGATCCAGCTCCTACGAGCAGTACTTC. Its protein is CASSPTGSSSYEQYF.

The chain recombines TRBV6-6 with TRBJ2-5, with 10 positions matching TRBD2. The CDR3 loop spans 16 amino acids. V gave up 5 bases and J gave up 3 bases; unmatched junction bases: 9. Germline-derived CDR1 and CDR2 are MNHNY and SVGAGI (reference sequence). The chain's CDR3 is CASSVSGRAGKETQYF. In DNA form, the CDR3 reads TGTGCCAGCAGTGTGAGCGGGAGGGCCGGGAAAGAGACCCAGTACTTC.

The chain couples TRBV6-1 to TRBJ1-2, with D unclear. The length of the CDR3 is 16 residues. Trimming removed 6 bases at V and 6 bases at J, with 23 bases between. Germline CDR1 and CDR2: MNHNS and SASEGT. This chain's CDR3 is CASRNSPGILGNGYTF. CDR3 in DNA: TGTGCCAGCAGAAACTCCCCCGGGATTCTGGGCAATGGCTACACCTTC.

This clonotype was seen a handful of times. The gene calls are TRBV5-1 and TRBJ2-5, with D possibly called TRBD1 or TRBD2 (6 bases each). The CDR3 runs 14 residues. The germline V gene has CDR1 SGHRS and CDR2 YFSETQ. V lost 4 bases and J lost 3, with 13 bases in between. In DNA form, the CDR3 reads TGCGCCAGCAGCGCGGGACACCGAGAAGAGACCCAGTACTTC. Its translation: CASSAGHREETQYF.

The chain combines TRBV29-1 with TRBJ2-1; 12 bases match TRBD2. The ends lost 7 bases at V and 5 bases at J; junction bases unmatched: 3. Per germline, CDR1 SQVTM and CDR2 ANQGSEA. The CDR3 has 13 residues. The CDR3 DNA is TGCAGCGGAAGGACTAGCGGGGACAATGAGCAGTTCTTC. Translating gives CSGRTSGDNEQFF.

This clonotype was recorded a few times. V gene TRBV5-1 combines with J gene TRBJ1-2; possible D gene TRBD1, 6 bases. There are 14 residues in the CDR3. Germline CDR1 SGHRS, CDR2 YFSETQ. V shed 4 bases and J shed 3 bases, with 13 bases lying between them. Written as DNA, the CDR3 is TGCGCCAGCAGCCTCGCGGACAGCGACTATGGCTACACCTTC. This gives the protein CASSLADSDYGYTF.

This chain links TRBV4-2 with TRBJ2-5, with TRBD2 as a possible D gene (6 bases). The CDR3 extends over 16 amino acids. V was cut by 0 bases and J by 3 bases, with 14 bases left in between. Germline V gene sequence: CDR1 LGHNA, CDR2 YNFKEQ. CDR3 amino acids: CASSQDAGFGEETQYF. DNA for the CDR3: TGTGCCAGCAGCCAAGACGCGGGGTTTGGGGAAGAGACCCAGTACTTC.